A selection of T cell receptor beta chains follows, all from one sample in a study of T cells after somatic rescue of genetic block. Profiling relied on immunoSEQ multiplex PCR, and the TCRdb table lists in-frame clones only, not all of them. The profile shows roughly 92,000 clones, 85% to 90% of them singletons. Sequencing input: peripheral blood mononuclear cells (PBMCs). All receptors derive from a woman aged 18 to 35. CDR3s include the opening cysteine and the closing phenylalanine or tryptophan.

length,V,CDR3
15,TRBV9,CASSLRQGALETQYF
16,TRBV5-8,CASSLSLSGSPGELFF
13,TRBV5-1,CASSRLGGETQYF
15,TRBV5-6,CASSFRGSSYNEQFF
18,TRBV11-3,CASSRGFGQGSSYNEQFF
13,TRBV10-3,CATRTGDTDTQYF
14,TRBV28,CASSFGGGTNEQYF
17,TRBV5-4,CASSSDRMRTHDTEAFF
13,TRBV5-1,CASSYGGPGEQYF
13,TRBV28,CASSLGQGWGYTF
14,TRBV28,CASRVGQGLEKLFF
16,TRBV5-6,CASSPTMAGGHNEQFF
14,TRBV28,CASNRWVSSYEQYF
13,TRBV7-8,CASSLGMGDRLYF
14,TRBV15,CATSRDRAGHEQYF
18,TRBV11-2,CASSFNYWGQKNTGELFF
11,TRBV5-4,CASSLGYEQYF
14,TRBV10-3,CATRVSPPQETQYF
14,TRBV30,CAWRPQGWGEKLFF
15,TRBV28,CASSYPLAGRIEQFF
17,TRBV28,CASSLPLTGTRSDTQYF
15,TRBV4-2,CASSPPLRETGELFF
16,TRBV11-3,CASSFIGSGEGNEQFF
16,TRBV4-1,CASSPTSARGTDTQYF
15,TRBV6-1,CASIKLAGTYNEQFF
15,TRBV7-7,CASSPLAEAYNEQFF
15,TRBV28,CASSLWAAGDNEQFF
15,TRBV2,CASSPGTAEGQPQHF
15,TRBV5-6,CASSYTRVSSYEQYF
17,TRBV9,CASSVGASLTLGNTIYF
18,TRBV5-5,CASSLTWDRGLGKNIQYF
10,TRBV2,CASVGSGQYF
14,TRBV4-1,CASSPGQGTYEQYF
17,TRBV19,CASSSRDSALANTEAFF
14,TRBV19,CASSRTSFGDEQFF
15,TRBV10-3,CAISKIRETAYEQYF
17,TRBV4-1,CASSNRLAALLYNEQFF
15,TRBV29-1,CSVAGLAGGADTQYF
17,TRBV10-3,CAISEDRKTDSNQPQHF
19,TRBV28,CASSSLGLAGGRVYNEQFF
13,TRBV15,CATSTQGLQPQHF